This TCR beta chain was recorded in a study of blood T cell repertoires in COVID-19. Overall study context: Acute and convalescent COVID-19 specimens originated in the United States, Italy and Spain.

A Seattle source enrolled patients during active infection and followed them longitudinally. In the authors' workflow: For nucleated cells, counts were estimated from reference gene primer amplification. Sequencing was performed with immunoSEQ multiplex PCR; in TCRdb, only in-frame clones are kept and a portion is missing. V and J calls and clone size are copied from that table; D and trimming were computed from the DNA. Of a few hundred thousand clones detected, 70% to 90% appear once; the ten largest clones hold around 5%. The germline V gene has CDR1 MNHEY and CDR2 SVGAGI. The V end lost 9 bases, the J end lost 5 bases, and 15 bases lay between the germline ends. The CDR3 runs 13 residues.

V and J are TRBV6-5 and TRBJ2-3; D perhaps matches TRBD1 (6 bases). The sample comprised peripheral blood. The sequence came from a woman aged 55-69 years with COVID-19, enrolled during active disease. CDR3 amino acids: CASRTAVRDTQYF. The DNA of the CDR3 is TGTGCCAGTCGGACAGCGGTTAGAGATACGCAGTATTTT.